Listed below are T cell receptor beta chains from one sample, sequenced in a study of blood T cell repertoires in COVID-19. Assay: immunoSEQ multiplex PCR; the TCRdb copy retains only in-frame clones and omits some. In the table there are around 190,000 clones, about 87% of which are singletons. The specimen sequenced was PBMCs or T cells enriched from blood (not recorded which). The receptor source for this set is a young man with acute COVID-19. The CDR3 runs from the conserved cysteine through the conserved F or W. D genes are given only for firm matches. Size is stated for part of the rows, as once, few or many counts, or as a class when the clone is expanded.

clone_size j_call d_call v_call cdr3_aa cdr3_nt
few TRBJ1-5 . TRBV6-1 CASSDILGGREQPQHF TGTGCCAGCAGTGATATACTTGGGGGCAGAGAGCAGCCCCAGCATTTT
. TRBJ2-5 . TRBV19 CASSKIGGGLQETQYF TGTGCCAGTAGTAAGATCGGGGGAGGTCTCCAAGAGACCCAGTACTTC
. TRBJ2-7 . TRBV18 CASSPPLSHSYEQYF TGTGCCAGCTCACCACCCCTCTCACACTCCTACGAGCAGTACTTC
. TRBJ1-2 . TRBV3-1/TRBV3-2 CASSQGPGILGYTF TGTGCCAGCAGCCAAGGACCAGGGATCTTGGGCTACACCTTC
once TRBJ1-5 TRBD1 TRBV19 CASARDRGGLNQPQHF TGTGCCAGTGCCCGGGACAGGGGGGGCCTCAATCAGCCCCAGCATTTT
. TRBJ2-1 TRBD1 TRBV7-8 CASSRGPGQGLNEQFF TGTGCCAGCAGCCGAGGGCCGGGACAGGGGTTAAATGAGCAGTTCTTC
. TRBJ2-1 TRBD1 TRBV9 CASSLGQAGNEQFF TGTGCCAGCAGCTTAGGACAGGCGGGCAATGAGCAGTTCTTC
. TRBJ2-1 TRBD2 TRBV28 CASSPGTSGNEQFF TGTGCCAGCAGTCCCGGGACTAGCGGTAATGAGCAGTTCTTC
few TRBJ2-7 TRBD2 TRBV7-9 CASSRTSGRAYEQYF TGTGCCAGCAGCCGGACTAGCGGGAGGGCCTACGAGCAGTACTTC
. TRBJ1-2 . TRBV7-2 CASSLPVRRAGYTF TGTGCCAGCAGCTTACCCGTGAGAAGAGCGGGCTACACCTTC
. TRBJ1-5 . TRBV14 CASSAGSNQPQHF TGTGCCAGCAGCGCAGGTAGCAATCAGCCCCAGCATTTT
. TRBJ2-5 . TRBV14 CASSQEFGTPQETQYF TGTGCCAGCAGCCAAGAGTTTGGGACACCACAAGAGACCCAGTACTTC
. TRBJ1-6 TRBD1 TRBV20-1 CSASRPTGGRAPLHF TGCAGTGCTAGTCGGCCGACAGGGGGAAGGGCACCCCTCCACTTT
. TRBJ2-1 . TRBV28 CASRSMDEQFF TGTGCCAGCAGGAGTATGGATGAGCAGTTCTTC
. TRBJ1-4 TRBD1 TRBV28 CASRGEGTGNEKLFF TGTGCCAGCAGGGGAGAAGGGACAGGGAATGAAAAACTGTTTTTT
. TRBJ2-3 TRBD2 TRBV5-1 CASSLASSGTTDTQYF TGCGCCAGCAGCTTGGCTAGTAGCGGGACCACAGATACGCAGTATTTT
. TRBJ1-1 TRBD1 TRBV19 CASKKEGQGAPWNTEAFF TGTGCCAGTAAAAAGGAGGGACAGGGGGCCCCCTGGAACACTGAAGCTTTCTTT
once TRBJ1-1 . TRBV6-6 CASSFDSEAFF TGTGCCAGCAGTTTCGACAGTGAAGCTTTCTTT
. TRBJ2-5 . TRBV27 CASTLRGRVGKTQYF TGTGCCAGCACGCTGAGGGGGAGAGTCGGAAAGACCCAGTACTTC
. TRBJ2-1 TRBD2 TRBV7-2 CASSYRLAGEQFF TGTGCCAGCAGCTACAGACTAGCGGGTGAGCAGTTCTTC
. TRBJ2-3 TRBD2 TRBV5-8 CASYGLGADTQYF TGTGCCAGCTATGGACTAGGAGCAGATACGCAGTATTTT
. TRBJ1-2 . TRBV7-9 CASSLEGYGYTF TGTGCCAGCAGCTTAGAGGGGTATGGCTACACCTTC
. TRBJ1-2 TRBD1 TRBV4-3 CASSQYRGYGYTF TGCGCCAGCAGCCAATACAGGGGCTATGGCTACACCTTC
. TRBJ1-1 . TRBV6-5 CASSYATGRNTEAFF TGTGCCAGCAGTTACGCAACAGGGAGGAACACTGAAGCTTTCTTT
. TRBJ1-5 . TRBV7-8 CASSLRSAQPQHF TGTGCCAGCAGCCTTAGGAGTGCCCAGCCCCAGCATTTT
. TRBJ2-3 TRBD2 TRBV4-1 CASSQAGGSYTQYF TGCGCCAGCAGCCAAGCCGGCGGGAGTTATACGCAGTATTTT
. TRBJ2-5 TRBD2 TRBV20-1 CSASWGLAGGETQYF TGCAGTGCTAGTTGGGGTCTAGCGGGAGGCGAGACCCAGTACTTC
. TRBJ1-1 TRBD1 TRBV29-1 CSVEGDRGTEAFF TGCAGCGTTGAAGGGGACAGGGGGACTGAAGCTTTCTTT
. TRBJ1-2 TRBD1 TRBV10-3 CAISDNRDRPSLF TGTGCCATCAGTGACAACCGGGACAGACCATCACTCTTC
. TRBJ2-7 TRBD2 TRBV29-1 CSVGSGTSIGYEQYF TGCAGCGTTGGTTCCGGGACTAGCATTGGGTACGAGCAGTACTTC
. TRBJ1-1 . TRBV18 CASSPPPFTEAFF TGTGCCAGCTCACCACCCCCATTTACTGAAGCTTTCTTT
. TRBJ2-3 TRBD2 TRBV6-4 CASSEAAGGRDTQYF TGTGCCAGCAGTGAGGCAGCGGGAGGGCGAGATACGCAGTATTTT
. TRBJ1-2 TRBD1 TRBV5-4 CASSRQGSDFYGYTF TGTGCCAGCAGCCGACAGGGGTCCGATTTCTATGGCTACACCTTC